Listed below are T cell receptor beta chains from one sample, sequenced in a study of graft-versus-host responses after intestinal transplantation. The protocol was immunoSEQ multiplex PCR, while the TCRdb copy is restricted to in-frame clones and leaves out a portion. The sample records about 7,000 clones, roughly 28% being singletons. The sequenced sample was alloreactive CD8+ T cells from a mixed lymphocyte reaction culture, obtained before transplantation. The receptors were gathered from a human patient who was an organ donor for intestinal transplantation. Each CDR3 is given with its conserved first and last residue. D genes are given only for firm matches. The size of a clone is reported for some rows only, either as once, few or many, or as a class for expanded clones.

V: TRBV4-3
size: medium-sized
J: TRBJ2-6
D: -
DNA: TGCGCCAGCAGCCAAGACGAGGGCGGACCAGCAGGGGCCAACGTCCTGACTTTC
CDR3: CASSQDEGGPAGANVLTF

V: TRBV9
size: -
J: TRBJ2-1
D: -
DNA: TGTGCCAGCAGCGTCTTCGGGGGTTACAATGAGCAGTTCTTC
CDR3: CASSVFGGYNEQFF

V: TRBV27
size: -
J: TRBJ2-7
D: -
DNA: TGTGCCAGCGGTCCCACCCGGGGCGAGCAGTACTTC
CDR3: CASGPTRGEQYF

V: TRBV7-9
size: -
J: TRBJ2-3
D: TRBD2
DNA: TGTGCCAGCAGCTTGATTACGGGGGGGCGGGGCACAGATACGCAGTATTTT
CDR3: CASSLITGGRGTDTQYF

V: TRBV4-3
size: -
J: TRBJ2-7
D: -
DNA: TGCGCCAGCAGCCAAGGGGATACGCGGGAGCAGTACTTC
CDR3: CASSQGDTREQYF

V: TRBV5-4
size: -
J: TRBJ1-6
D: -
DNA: TGTGCCAGCAGCTTTATAGGACAGAGGAATTCACCCCTCCACTTT
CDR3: CASSFIGQRNSPLHF

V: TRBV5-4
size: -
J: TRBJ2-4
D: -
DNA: TGTGCCAGCAGCTTGGAGCTAGCCAAAAACATTCAGTACTTC
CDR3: CASSLELAKNIQYF

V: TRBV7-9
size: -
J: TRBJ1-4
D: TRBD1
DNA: TGTGCCAGCAGCTTAGAAGGCCCCCAGGGGGGGAGGGAAAAACTGTTTTTT
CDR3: CASSLEGPQGGREKLFF

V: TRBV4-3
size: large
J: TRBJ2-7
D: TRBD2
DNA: TGCGCCAGCAGCCAAGATGTAGCGGGCCCTGGGTACGAGCAGTACTTC
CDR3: CASSQDVAGPGYEQYF

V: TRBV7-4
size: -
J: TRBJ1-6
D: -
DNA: TGTGCCAGCAGCTTAAGGCCAGGTTATTCACCCCTCCACTTT
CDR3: CASSLRPGYSPLHF

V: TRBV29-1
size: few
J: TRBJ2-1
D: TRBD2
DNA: TGCAGCGTTCCCGGGGGGGCGGGAAGGTTGAGCAATGAGCAGTTCTTC
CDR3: CSVPGGAGRLSNEQFF

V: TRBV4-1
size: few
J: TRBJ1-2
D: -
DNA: TGCGCCAGCAGCCAAGATCGCTACAACTATGGCTACACCTTC
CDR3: CASSQDRYNYGYTF

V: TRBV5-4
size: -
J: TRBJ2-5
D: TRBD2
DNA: TGTGCCAGCAGCTTGGATCTAGCGGGGGTTAATCAAGAGACCCAGTACTTC
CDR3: CASSLDLAGVNQETQYF

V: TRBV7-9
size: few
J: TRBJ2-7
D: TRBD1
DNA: TGTGCCAGCAGTCCAGGGACAGGAGCCTACGAGCAGTACTTC
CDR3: CASSPGTGAYEQYF

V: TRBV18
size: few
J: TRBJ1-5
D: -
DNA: TGTGCCAGCTCACCTCGTAATCAGCCCCAGCATTTT
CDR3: CASSPRNQPQHF

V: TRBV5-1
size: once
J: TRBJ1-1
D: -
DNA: TGCGCCACCGGACAGCTGAACACTGAAGCTTTCTTT
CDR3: CATGQLNTEAFF

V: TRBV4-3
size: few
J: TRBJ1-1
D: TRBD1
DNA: TGCGCCAGCAGCCGGGACAGGTACACTGAAGCTTTCTTT
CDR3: CASSRDRYTEAFF

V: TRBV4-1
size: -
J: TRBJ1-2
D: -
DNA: TGCGCCAGCAGCCAAGTAGGGACACTGATTAACTATGGCTACACCTTC
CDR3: CASSQVGTLINYGYTF

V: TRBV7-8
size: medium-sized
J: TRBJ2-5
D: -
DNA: TGTGCCAGCAGCTCACCCCAAGAGACCCAGTACTTC
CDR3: CASSSPQETQYF

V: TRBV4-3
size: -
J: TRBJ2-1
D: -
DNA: TGCGCCAGCAGCCAGAGGGGGACACATGAGCAGTTCTTC
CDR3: CASSQRGTHEQFF

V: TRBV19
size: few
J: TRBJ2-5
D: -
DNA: TGTGCCAGTAGTATATATTATGCGGGGGACAGAGTCCACCAAGAGACCCAGTACTTC
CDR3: CASSIYYAGDRVHQETQYF

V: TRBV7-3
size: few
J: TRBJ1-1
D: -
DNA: TGTGCCAGCAGCTTAGGCTTTGGGGGCACTGAAGCTTTCTTT
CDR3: CASSLGFGGTEAFF

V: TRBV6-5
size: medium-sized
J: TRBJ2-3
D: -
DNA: TGTGCCAGCAGTGACCTGACAGGAGAAGATACGCAGTATTTT
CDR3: CASSDLTGEDTQYF

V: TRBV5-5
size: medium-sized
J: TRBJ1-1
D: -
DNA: TGTGCCAGCAGCTATTGGTCAGGGGCAAATGAAGCTTTCTTT
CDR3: CASSYWSGANEAFF

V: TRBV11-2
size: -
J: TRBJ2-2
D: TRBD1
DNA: TGTGCCAGCAGCGGACAGGACACCGGGGAGCTGTTTTTT
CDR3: CASSGQDTGELFF

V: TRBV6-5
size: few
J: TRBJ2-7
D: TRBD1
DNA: TGTGCCAGCAGTCCACCGGGACAGGGATACGAGCAGTACTTC
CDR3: CASSPPGQGYEQYF

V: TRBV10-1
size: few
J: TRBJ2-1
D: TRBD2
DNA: TGCGCCAGCAGTGAGTCTCCACCAGCGGGGGCTACCTACAATGAGCAGTTCTTC
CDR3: CASSESPPAGATYNEQFF

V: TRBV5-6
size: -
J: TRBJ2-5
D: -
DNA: TGTGCCAGCAGCTTCTTCGGGGGTTCGGAGACCCAGTACTTC
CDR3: CASSFFGGSETQYF

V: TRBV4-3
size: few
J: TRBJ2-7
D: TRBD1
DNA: TGCGCCAGCAGCCCCGGACAGGGGCCCGTCTACGAGCAGTACTTC
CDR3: CASSPGQGPVYEQYF

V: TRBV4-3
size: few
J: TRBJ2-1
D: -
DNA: TGCGCCAGCAGCCAAGTTGCCCCGACTATCGGTGAGCAGTTCTTC
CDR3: CASSQVAPTIGEQFF

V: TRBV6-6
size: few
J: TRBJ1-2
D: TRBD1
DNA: TGTGCCAGCAGTCTGACAGGGGTTAACTATGGCTACACCTTC
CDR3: CASSLTGVNYGYTF

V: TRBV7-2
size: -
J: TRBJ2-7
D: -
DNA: TGTGCCAGCAGCTCCCGTGGGATCCACTACGAGCAGTACTTC
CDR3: CASSSRGIHYEQYF

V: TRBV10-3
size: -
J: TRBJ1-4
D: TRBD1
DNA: TGTGCCATCAGTGAAGGCCCTGACAGGGGAACTAATGAAAAACTGTTTTTT
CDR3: CAISEGPDRGTNEKLFF

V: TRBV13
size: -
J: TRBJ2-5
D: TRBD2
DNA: TGTGCCAGCAGCTTTTGGTCTAGCGGGTTCGGGACCCAGTACTTC
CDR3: CASSFWSSGFGTQYF

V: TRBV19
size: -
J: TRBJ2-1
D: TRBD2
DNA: TGTGCCAGTAGTCTAGCGGGGGGGTCCTACAATGAGCAGTTCTTC
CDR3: CASSLAGGSYNEQFF

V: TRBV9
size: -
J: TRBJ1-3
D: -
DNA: TGTGCCAGCAGCGTCGGGACAACCTCTGGAAACACCATATATTTT
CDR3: CASSVGTTSGNTIYF

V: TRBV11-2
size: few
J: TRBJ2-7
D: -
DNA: TGTGCCAGCAGCTTAGAAGCGCCGAGCTCCTACGAGCAGTACTTC
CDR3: CASSLEAPSSYEQYF

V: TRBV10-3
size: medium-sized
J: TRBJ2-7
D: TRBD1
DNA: TGTGCCATCAGTGAGTTGGGACAGACTCTCTCCTACGAGCAGTACTTC
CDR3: CAISELGQTLSYEQYF

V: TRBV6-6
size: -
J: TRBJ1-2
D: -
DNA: TGTGCCAGCAGTTACGAGACAGGTAAAGGCTACACCTTC
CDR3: CASSYETGKGYTF

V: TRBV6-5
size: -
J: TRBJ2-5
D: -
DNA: TGTGCCAGCAGTTTAGCTATTTTGGAGACCCAGTACTTC
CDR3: CASSLAILETQYF

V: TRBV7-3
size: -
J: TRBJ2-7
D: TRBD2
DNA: TGTGCCAGCAGCTTACCCCCGGGAGGGGGCGAGCAGTACTTC
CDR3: CASSLPPGGGEQYF

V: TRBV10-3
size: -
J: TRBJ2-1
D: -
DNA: TGTGCCAGCAGTATTACCTACTACAATGAGCAGTTCTTC
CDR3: CASSITYYNEQFF

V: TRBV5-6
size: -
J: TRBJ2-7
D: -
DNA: TGTGCCAGCAGGCCTAGTTCGAGCACCTACGAGCAGTACTTC
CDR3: CASRPSSSTYEQYF

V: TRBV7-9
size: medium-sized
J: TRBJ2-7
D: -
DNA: TGTGCCAGCAGCTCCCCAACTAGTCCCTACGAGCAGTACTTC
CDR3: CASSSPTSPYEQYF

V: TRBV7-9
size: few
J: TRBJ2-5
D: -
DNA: TGTGCCAGCAGCTCATTATACACCGTCTGGGGGACCCAGTACTTC
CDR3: CASSSLYTVWGTQYF

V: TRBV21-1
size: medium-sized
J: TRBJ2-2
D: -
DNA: TGTGCCAGCAGCCCCCGGGACAGGGGTCGTAGGTCCACCGGGGAGCTGTTTTTT
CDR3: CASSPRDRGRRSTGELFF

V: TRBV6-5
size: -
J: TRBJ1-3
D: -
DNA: TGTGCCAGCAGTTACATCAGGGCTGGAAACACCATATATTTT
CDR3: CASSYIRAGNTIYF

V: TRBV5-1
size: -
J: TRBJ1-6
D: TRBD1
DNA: TGCGCCAGCAGCCGCACTCCCCGGGACAGAGGGCTCTCCTATAATTCACCCCTCCACTTT
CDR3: CASSRTPRDRGLSYNSPLHF